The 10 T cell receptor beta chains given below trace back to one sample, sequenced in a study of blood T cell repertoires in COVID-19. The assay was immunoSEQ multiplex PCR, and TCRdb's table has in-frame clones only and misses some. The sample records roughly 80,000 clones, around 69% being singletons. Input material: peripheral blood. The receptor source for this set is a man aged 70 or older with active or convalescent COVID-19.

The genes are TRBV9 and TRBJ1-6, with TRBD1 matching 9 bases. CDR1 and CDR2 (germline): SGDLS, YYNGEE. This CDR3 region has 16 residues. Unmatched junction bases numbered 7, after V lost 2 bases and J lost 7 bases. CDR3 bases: TGTGCCAGCAGCGTGGACAGGGGTATGGGGAATTCACCCCTCCACTTT. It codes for CASSVDRGMGNSPLHF. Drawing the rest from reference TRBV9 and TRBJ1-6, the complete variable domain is DSGVTQTPKHLITATGQRVTLRCSPRSGDLSVYWYQQSLDQGLQFLIQYYNGEERAKGNILERFSAQQFPDLHSELNLSSLELGDSALYFCASSVDRGMGNSPLHFGNGTRLTVT.

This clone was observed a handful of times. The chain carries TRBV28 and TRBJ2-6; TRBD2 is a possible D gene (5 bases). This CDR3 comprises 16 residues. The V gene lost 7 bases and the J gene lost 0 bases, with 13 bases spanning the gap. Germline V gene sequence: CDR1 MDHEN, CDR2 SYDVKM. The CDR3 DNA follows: TGTGCCAGCACCAGGACTCTGGGCTCTGGGGCCAACGTCCTGACTTTC. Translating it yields CASTRTLGSGANVLTF.

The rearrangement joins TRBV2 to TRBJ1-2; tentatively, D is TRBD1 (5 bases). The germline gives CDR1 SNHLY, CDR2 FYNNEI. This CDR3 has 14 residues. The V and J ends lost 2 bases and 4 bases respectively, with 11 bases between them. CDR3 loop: CASSEQGEGYGYTF. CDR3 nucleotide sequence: TGTGCCAGCAGTGAACAGGGCGAAGGCTATGGCTACACCTTC.

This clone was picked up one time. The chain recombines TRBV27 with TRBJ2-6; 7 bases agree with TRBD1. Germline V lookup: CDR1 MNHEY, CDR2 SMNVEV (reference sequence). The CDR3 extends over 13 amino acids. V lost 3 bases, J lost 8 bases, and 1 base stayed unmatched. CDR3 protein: CASSLGQTNVLTF. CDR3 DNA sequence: TGTGCCAGCAGTTTGGGACAGACCAACGTCCTGACTTTC.

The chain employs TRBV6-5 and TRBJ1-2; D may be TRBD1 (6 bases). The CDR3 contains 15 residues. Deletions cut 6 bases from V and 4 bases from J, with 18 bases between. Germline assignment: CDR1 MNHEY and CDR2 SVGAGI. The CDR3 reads CASRIAQDSFYGYTF. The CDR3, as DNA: TGTGCCAGCAGAATCGCCCAGGACAGCTTCTATGGCTACACCTTC.

The CDR3 loop is CASSSQGQNNEQFF. The DNA of the CDR3 is TGTGCCAGCAGCAGCCAGGGGCAAAACAATGAGCAGTTCTTC. The J gene is TRBJ2-1, the V gene TRBV2; the D gene is possibly TRBD1 (6 bases). CDR1 and CDR2 from the germline V gene are SNHLY and FYNNEI. V was cut by 6 bases and J by 5 bases, with 14 bases left in between. This CDR3 contains 14 residues. Full variable domain (outside the CDR3, taken from reference TRBV2 and TRBJ2-1): EPEVTQTPSHQVTQMGQEVILRCVPISNHLYFYWYRQILGQKVEFLVSFYNNEISEKSEIFDDQFSVERPDGSNFTLKIRSTKLEDSAMYFCASSSQGQNNEQFFGPGTRLTVL.

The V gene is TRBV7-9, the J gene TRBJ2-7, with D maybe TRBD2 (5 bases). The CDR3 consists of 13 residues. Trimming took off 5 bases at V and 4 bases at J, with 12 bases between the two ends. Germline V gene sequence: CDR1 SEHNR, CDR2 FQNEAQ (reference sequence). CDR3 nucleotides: TGTGCCAGCAGCCCTAGCAGGAGTTACGAGCAGTACTTC. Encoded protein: CASSPSRSYEQYF.

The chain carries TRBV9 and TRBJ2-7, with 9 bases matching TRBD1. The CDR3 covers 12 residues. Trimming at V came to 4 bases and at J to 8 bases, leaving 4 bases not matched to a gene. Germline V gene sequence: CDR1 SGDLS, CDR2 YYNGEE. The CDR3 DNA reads TGTGCCAGCAGCCTAGGACAGGGGAAGCAGTACTTC. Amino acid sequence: CASSLGQGKQYF.

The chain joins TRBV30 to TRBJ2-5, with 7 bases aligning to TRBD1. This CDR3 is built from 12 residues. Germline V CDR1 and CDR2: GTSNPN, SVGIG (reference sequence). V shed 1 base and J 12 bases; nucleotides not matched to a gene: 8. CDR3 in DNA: TGTGCCTGGAGTGGGTTATTCGGGACAGAGTACTTC. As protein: CAWSGLFGTEYF. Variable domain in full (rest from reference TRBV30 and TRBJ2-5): SQTIHQWPATLVQPVGSPLSLECTVEGTSNPNLYWYRQAAGRGLQLLFYSVGIGQISSEVPQNLSASRPQDRQFILSSKKLLLSDSGFYLCAWSGLFGTEYFGPGTRLLVL.

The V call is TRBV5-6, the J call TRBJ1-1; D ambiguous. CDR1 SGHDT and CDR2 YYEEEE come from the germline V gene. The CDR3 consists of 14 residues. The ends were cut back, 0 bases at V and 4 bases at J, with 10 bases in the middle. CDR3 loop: CASSLGGYLTEAFF. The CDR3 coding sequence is TGTGCCAGCAGCTTGGGAGGCTACCTCACTGAAGCTTTCTTT.